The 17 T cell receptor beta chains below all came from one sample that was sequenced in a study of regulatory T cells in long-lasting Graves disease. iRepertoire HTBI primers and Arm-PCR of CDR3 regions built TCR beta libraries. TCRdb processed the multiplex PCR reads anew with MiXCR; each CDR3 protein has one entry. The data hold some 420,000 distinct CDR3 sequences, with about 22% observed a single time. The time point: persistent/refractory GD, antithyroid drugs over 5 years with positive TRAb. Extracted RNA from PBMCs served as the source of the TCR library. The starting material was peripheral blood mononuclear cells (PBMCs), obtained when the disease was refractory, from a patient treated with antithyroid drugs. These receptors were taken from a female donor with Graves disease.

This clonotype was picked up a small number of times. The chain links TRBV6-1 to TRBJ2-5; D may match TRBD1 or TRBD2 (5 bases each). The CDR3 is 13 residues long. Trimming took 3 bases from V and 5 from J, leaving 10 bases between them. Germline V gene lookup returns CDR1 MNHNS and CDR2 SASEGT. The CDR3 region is CASSEWGYETQYF. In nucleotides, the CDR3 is TGTGCCAGCAGTGAGTGGGGGTATGAGACCCAGTACTTC.

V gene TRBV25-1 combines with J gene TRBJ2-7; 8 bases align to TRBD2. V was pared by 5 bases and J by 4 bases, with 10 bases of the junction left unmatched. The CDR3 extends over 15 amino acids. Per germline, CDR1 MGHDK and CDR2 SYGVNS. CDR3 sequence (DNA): TGTGCCAGCAGTTCACAGGGACTAGGGGTATACGAGCAGTACTTC. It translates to CASSSQGLGVYEQYF.

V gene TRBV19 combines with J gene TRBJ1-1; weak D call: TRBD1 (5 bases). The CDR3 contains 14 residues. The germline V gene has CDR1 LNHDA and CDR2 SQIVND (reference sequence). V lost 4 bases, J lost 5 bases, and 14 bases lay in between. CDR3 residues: CASSTLSGGTEAFF. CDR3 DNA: TGTGCCAGTAGTACGCTTAGCGGGGGGACTGAAGCTTTCTTT.

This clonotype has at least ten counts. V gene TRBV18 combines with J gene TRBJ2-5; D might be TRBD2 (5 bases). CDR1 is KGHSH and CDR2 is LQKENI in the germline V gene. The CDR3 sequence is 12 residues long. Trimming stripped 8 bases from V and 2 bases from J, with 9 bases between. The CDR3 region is CASGRGQETQYF. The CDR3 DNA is TGTGCCAGCGGACGGGGACAAGAGACCCAGTACTTC.

The DNA of the CDR3 is TGTGCCAGCAGCTACAGACAGAGCACAGATACGCAGTATTTT. Amino acid sequence: CASSYRQSTDTQYF. The chain has TRBV7-2 and TRBJ2-3, with a weak D call TRBD1 (5 bases). V lost 4 bases and J lost 0, with 8 bases in between. Germline V gene lookup returns CDR1 SGHTA and CDR2 FQGNSA. The CDR3 spans 14 residues.

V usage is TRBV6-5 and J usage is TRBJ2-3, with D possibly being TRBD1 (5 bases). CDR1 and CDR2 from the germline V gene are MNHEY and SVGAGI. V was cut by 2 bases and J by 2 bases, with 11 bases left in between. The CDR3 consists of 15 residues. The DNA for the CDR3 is TGTGCCAGCAGTTACCGAGCAGGGTTCACAGATACGCAGTATTTT. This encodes CASSYRAGFTDTQYF.

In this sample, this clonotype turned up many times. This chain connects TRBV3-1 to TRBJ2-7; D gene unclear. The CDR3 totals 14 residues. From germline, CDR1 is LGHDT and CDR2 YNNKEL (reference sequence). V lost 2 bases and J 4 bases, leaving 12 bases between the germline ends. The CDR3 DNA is TGTGCCAGCAGCCAATCACATATTAAATACGAGCAGTACTTC. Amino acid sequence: CASSQSHIKYEQYF.

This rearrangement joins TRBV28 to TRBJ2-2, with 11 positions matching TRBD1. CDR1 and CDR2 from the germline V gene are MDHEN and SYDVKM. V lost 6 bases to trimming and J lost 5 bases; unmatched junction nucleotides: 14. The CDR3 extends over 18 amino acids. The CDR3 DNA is TGTGCCAGCAGCACCGGGACAGGGGGTATATTGTTTACCGGGGAGCTGTTTTTT. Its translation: CASSTGTGGILFTGELFF.

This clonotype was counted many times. CDR3 sequence reads: CASSLWADRAETQYF. In nucleotides, the CDR3 is TGTGCCAGCAGTTTATGGGCGGACAGGGCCGAGACCCAGTACTTC. The chain links TRBV12-3 or TRBV12-4 to TRBJ2-5, with 8 bases aligning to TRBD1. The CDR3 consists of 15 residues. After removal of 2 bases from V and 5 bases from J, the junction contained 7 bases not matched to a gene.

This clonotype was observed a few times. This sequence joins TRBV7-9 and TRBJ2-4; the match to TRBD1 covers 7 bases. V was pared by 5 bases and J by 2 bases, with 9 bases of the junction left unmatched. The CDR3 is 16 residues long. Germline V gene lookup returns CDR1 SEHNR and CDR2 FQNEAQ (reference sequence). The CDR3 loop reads CASSAPGQQTKNIQYF. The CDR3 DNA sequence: TGTGCCAGCAGCGCTCCGGGACAGCAGACCAAAAACATTCAGTACTTC.

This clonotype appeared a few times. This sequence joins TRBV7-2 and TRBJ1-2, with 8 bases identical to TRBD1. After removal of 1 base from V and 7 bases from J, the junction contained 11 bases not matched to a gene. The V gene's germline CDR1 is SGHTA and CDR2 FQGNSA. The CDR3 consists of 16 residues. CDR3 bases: TGTGCCAGCAGCTTAGATACCGGGGACAGGAGGAGTGGCTACACCTTC. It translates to CASSLDTGDRRSGYTF. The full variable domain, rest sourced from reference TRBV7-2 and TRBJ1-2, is GAGVSQSPSNKVTEKGKDVELRCDPISGHTALYWYRQSLGQGLEFLIYFQGNSAPDKSGLPSDRFSAERTGGSVSTLTIQRTQQEDSAVYLCASSLDTGDRRSGYTFGSGTRLTVV.

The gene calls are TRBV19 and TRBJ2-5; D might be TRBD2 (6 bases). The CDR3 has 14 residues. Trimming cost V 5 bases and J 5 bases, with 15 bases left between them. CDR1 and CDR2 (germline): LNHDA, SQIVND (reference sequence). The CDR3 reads CASSLTGTAETQYF. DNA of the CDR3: TGTGCCAGTAGTCTCACCGGGACTGCGGAGACCCAGTACTTC. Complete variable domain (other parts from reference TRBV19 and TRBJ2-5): DGGITQSPKYLFRKEGQNVTLSCEQNLNHDAMYWYRQDPGQGLRLIYYSQIVNDFQKGDIAEGYSVSREKKESFPLTVTSAQKNPTAFYLCASSLTGTAETQYFGPGTRLLVL.

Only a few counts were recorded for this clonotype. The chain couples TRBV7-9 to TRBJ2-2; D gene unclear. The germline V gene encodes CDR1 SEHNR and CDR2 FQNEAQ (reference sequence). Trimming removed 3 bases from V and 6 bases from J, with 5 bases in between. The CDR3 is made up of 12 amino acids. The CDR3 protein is CASSFKAGELFF. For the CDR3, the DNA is TGTGCCAGCAGCTTCAAAGCCGGGGAGCTGTTTTTT.

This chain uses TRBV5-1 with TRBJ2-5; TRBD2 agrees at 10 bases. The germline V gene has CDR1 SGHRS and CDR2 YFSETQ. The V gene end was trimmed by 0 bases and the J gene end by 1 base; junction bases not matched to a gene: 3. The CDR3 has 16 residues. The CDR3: CASSLGWTSGQETQYF. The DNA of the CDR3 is TGCGCCAGCAGCTTGGGCTGGACTAGCGGCCAAGAGACCCAGTACTTC.

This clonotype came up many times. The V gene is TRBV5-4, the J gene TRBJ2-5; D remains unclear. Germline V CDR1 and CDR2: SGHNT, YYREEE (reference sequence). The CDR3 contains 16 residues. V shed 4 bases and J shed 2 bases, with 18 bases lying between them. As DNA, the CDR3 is TGTGCCAGCAGCCCTGGGCGGCAGCTAAATCAAGAGACCCAGTACTTC. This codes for CASSPGRQLNQETQYF.

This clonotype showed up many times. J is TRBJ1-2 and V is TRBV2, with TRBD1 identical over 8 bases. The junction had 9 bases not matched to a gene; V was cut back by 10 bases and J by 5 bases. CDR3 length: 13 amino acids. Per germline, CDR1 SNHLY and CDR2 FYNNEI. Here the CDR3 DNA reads TGTGCCACCCGGGACAGGTCGGTTTATGGCTACACCTTC. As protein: CATRDRSVYGYTF.

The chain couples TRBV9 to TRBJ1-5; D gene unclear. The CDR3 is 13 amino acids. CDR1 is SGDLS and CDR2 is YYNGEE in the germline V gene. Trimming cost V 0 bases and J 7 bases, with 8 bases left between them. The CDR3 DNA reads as TGTGCCAGCAGCGTAGCGTCCGACCAGCCCCAGCATTTT. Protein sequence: CASSVASDQPQHF.